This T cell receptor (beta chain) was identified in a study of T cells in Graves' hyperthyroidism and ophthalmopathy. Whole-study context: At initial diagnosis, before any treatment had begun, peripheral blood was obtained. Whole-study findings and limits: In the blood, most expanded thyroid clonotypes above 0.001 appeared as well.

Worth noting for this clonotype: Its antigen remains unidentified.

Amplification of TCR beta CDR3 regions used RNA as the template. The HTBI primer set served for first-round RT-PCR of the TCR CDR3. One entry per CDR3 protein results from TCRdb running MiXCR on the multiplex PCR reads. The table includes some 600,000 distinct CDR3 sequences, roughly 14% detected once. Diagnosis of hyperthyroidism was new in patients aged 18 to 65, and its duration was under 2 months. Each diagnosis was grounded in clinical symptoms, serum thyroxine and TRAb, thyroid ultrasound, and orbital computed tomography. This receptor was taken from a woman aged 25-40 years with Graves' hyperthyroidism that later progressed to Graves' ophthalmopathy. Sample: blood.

The CDR3 reads CATGETSGRGYEQYF. The CDR3 region has the DNA TGTGCCACCGGGGAAACTAGCGGGAGGGGGTACGAGCAGTACTTC. The rearrangement uses TRBV15 and TRBJ2-7, with TRBD2 identical over 13 bases. The trim removed 8 bases at V and 4 bases at J, leaving 8 bases unmatched. The V gene's germline CDR1 is LNHNV and CDR2 YYDKDF (reference sequence). The CDR3 runs to 15 residues.